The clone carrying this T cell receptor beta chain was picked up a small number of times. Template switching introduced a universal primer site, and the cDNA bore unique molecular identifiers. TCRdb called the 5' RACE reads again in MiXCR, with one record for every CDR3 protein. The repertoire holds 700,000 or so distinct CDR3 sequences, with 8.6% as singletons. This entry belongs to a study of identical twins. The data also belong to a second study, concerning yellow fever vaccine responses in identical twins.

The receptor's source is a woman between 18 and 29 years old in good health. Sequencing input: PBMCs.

The CDR3 loop is CASSPPLASGGKYNEQFF. The DNA of the CDR3 is TGCGCCAGCAGCCCCCCGTTGGCTAGCGGGGGGAAGTACAATGAGCAGTTCTTC. The chain carries TRBV4-1 and TRBJ2-1, with 11 bases aligning to TRBD2. CDR1 and CDR2 from the germline V gene are MGHRA and YSYEKL. Losses at the gene ends were 4 bases for V and 4 bases for J; bases not matched to a gene: 12. This CDR3 has 18 amino acids.